These T cell receptor beta chains were read from a single sample in a study of blood T cell repertoires in COVID-19. Method: immunoSEQ multiplex PCR; TCRdb's copy keeps in-frame clones and lacks some. Seen here are roughly 350,000 clones, 92% observed once, and the top ten hold about 18%. Sequencing used PBMCs or T cells enriched from blood (not recorded which). The receptors shown here come from a woman in her thirties who had recovered from COVID-19. The CDR3 runs from the conserved cysteine through the conserved F or W. Each record gives: CDR3 length, V gene, clone size, D gene, J gene, CDR3 DNA, CDR3 protein. A D gene is named only where the DNA matches it firmly. Size values are once, few and many counts, or a class for expanded clones, and some rows have none.

cdr3_length: 13
v_call: TRBV5-8
clone_size: -
d_call: TRBD2
j_call: TRBJ2-5
cdr3_nt: TGTGCCAGCAGCAGGGGACTAGCGGAGACCCAGTACTTC
cdr3_aa: CASSRGLAETQYF

cdr3_length: 18
v_call: TRBV19
clone_size: -
d_call: -
j_call: TRBJ2-1
cdr3_nt: TGTGCCAGTAGTATAGACTATCCCCCTAAGGAGAGATACAATGAGCAGTTCTTC
cdr3_aa: CASSIDYPPKERYNEQFF

cdr3_length: 16
v_call: TRBV2
clone_size: -
d_call: TRBD1
j_call: TRBJ1-6
cdr3_nt: TGTGCCAGCAGTTCGACAGGGGGCCCCTATAATTCACCCCTCCACTTT
cdr3_aa: CASSSTGGPYNSPLHF

cdr3_length: 13
v_call: TRBV18
clone_size: -
d_call: TRBD1
j_call: TRBJ1-2
cdr3_nt: TGTGCCAGCTCCCCGTCGACAGGGGAGGGCTACACCTTC
cdr3_aa: CASSPSTGEGYTF

cdr3_length: 15
v_call: TRBV9
clone_size: -
d_call: TRBD2
j_call: TRBJ2-1
cdr3_nt: TGTGCCAGCAGCGTGGGGACTAGCTCCTACAATGAGCAGTTCTTC
cdr3_aa: CASSVGTSSYNEQFF

cdr3_length: 15
v_call: TRBV5-1
clone_size: once
d_call: -
j_call: TRBJ2-7
cdr3_nt: TGCGCCAGCAGCTTGGATCGGCTCGATAGGGGGGAGCAGTACTTC
cdr3_aa: CASSLDRLDRGEQYF

cdr3_length: 15
v_call: TRBV29-1
clone_size: -
d_call: -
j_call: TRBJ2-3
cdr3_nt: TGCAGCGTTGAAGATCCCAATAAGGGGGCAGATACGCAGTATTTT
cdr3_aa: CSVEDPNKGADTQYF

cdr3_length: 15
v_call: TRBV24-1
clone_size: -
d_call: TRBD2
j_call: TRBJ2-1
cdr3_nt: TGTGCCACCAGTGACACTAGCGGGAGTGGGAATGAGCAGTTCTTC
cdr3_aa: CATSDTSGSGNEQFF

cdr3_length: 20
v_call: TRBV28
clone_size: -
d_call: -
j_call: TRBJ2-2
cdr3_nt: TGTGCCAGCAGCTCTACCGGCGGCGGGATCGGAACCGCGAACACCGGGGAGCTGTTTTTT
cdr3_aa: CASSSTGGGIGTANTGELFF

cdr3_length: 16
v_call: TRBV19
clone_size: -
d_call: -
j_call: TRBJ1-5
cdr3_nt: TGTGCCAGTAGTACTACGACACTCTACGGTAATCAGCCCCAGCATTTT
cdr3_aa: CASSTTTLYGNQPQHF

cdr3_length: 16
v_call: TRBV19
clone_size: -
d_call: -
j_call: TRBJ1-2
cdr3_nt: TGTGCCAGTAGTATAGATCATTCGGGAGCTCCTTATGGCTACACCTTC
cdr3_aa: CASSIDHSGAPYGYTF